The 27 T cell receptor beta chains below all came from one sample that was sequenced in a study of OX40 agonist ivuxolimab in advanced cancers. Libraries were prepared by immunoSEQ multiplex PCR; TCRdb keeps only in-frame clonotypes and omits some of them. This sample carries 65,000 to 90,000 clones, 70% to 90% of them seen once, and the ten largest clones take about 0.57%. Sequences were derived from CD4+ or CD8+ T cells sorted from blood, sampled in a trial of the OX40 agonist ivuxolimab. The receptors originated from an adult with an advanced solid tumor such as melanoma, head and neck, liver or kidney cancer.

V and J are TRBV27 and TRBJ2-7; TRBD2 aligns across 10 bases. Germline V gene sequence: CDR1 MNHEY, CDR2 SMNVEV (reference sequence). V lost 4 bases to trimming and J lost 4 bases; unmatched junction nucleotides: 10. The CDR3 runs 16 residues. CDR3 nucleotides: TGTGCCAGCAGTTCCCATGGCGGTAGCGGGGGGTACGAGCAGTACTTC. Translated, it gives CASSSHGGSGGYEQYF.

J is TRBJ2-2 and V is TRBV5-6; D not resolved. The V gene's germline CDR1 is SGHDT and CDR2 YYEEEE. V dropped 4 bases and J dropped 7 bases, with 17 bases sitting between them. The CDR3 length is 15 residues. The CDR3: CASSPSALWGGELFF. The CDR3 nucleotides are TGTGCCAGCAGCCCGTCCGCGCTGTGGGGCGGGGAGCTGTTTTTT.

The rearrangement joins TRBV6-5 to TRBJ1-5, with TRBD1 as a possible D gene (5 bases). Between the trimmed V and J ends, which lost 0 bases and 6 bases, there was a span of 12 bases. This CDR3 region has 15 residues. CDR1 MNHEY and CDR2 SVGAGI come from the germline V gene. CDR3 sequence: CASSYSGVGVQPQHF. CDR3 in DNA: TGTGCCAGCAGTTACTCAGGGGTGGGCGTTCAGCCCCAGCATTTT.

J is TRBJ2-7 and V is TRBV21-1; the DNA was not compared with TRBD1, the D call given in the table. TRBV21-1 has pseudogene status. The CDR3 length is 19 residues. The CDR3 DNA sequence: TGTGCCAGCAGCCCCCAGAGAAAGGGGACACCCAAGGTAGCCTACGAGCAGTACTTC. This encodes CASSPQRKGTPKVAYEQYF.

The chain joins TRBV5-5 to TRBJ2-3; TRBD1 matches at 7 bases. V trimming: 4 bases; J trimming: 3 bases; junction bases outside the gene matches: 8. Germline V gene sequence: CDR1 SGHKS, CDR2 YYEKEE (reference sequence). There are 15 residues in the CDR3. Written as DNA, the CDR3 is TGTGCCAGCAGCCTAAGACAGGGTCGAACAGATACGCAGTATTTT. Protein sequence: CASSLRQGRTDTQYF.

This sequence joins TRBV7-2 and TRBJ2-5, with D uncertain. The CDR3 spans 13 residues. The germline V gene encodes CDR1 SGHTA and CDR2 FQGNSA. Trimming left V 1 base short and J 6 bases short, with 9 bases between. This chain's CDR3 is CASSLDFGKTQYF. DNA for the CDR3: TGTGCCAGCAGCTTAGATTTCGGCAAGACCCAGTACTTC.

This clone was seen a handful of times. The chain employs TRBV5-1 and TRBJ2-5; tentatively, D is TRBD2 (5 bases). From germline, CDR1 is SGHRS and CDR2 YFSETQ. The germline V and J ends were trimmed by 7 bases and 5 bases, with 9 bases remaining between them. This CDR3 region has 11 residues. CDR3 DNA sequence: TGCGCCAGCGCCTGGAGGGAGACCCAGTACTTC. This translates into CASAWRETQYF.

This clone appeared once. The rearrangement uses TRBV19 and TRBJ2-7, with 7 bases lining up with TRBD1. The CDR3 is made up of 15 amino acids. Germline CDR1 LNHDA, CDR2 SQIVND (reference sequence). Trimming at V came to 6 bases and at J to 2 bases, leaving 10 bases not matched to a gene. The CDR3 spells CASSRAGGQTYEQYF. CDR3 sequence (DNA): TGTGCCAGTAGCCGCGCAGGGGGACAGACCTACGAGCAGTACTTC.

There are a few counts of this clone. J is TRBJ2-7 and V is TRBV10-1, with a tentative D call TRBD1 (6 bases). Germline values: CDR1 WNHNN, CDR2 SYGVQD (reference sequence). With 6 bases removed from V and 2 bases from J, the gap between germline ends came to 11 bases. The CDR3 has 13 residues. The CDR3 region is CASRSGTPYEQYF. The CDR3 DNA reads TGCGCCAGCAGAAGTGGGACACCCTACGAGCAGTACTTC.

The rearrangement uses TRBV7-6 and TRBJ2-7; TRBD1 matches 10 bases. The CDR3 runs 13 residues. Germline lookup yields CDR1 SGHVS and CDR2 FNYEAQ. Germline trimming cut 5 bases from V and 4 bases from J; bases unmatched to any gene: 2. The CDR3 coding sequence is TGTGCCAGCAGCCGGGACAGGGGATACGAGCAGTACTTC. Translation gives CASSRDRGYEQYF.

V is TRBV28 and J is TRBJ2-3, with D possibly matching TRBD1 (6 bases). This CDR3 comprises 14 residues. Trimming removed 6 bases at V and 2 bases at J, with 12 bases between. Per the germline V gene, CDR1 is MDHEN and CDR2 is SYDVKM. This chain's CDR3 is CASRPGTFTDTQYF. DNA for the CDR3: TGTGCCAGCAGGCCCGGGACATTCACAGATACGCAGTATTTT.

This chain's CDR3 is CASSEAGEWRGYTF. The CDR3 bases are TGTGCCAGCAGTGAAGCGGGAGAGTGGAGAGGCTACACCTTC. The chain employs TRBV6-1 and TRBJ1-2; D gene unclear. CDR3 length: 14 amino acids. V lost 0 bases and J lost 8, with 13 bases in between. Germline CDR1 MNHNS, CDR2 SASEGT.

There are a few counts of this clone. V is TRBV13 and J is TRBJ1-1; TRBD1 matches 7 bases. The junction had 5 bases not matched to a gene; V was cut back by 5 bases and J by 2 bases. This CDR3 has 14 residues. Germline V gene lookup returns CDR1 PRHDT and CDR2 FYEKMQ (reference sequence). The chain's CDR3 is CASSQGTVNTEAFF. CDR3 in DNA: TGTGCCAGCAGCCAGGGGACAGTTAACACTGAAGCTTTCTTT.

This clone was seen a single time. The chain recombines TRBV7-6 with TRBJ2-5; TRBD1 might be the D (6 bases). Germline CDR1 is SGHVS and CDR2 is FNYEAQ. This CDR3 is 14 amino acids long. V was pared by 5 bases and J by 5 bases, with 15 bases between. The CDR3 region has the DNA TGTGCCAGCAGCCCGGACAGACCTGGGGAGACCCAGTACTTC. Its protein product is CASSPDRPGETQYF.

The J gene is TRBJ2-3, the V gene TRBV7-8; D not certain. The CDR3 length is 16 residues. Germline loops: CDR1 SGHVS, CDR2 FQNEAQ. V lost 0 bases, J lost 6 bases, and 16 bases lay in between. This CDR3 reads CASSLANRPAVDTQYF. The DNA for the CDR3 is TGTGCCAGCAGCTTAGCTAATCGTCCGGCGGTGGATACGCAGTATTTT.

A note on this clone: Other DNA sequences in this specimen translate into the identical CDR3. The CDR3 sequence is CASSATGNTEAFF. In DNA form, the CDR3 reads TGTGCCAGCAGCGCTACAGGAAACACTGAAGCTTTCTTT. The V call is TRBV7-9, the J call TRBJ1-1; a weak D match, TRBD1 (5 bases). The CDR3 has 13 amino acids. Trimming pared 5 bases from V and 2 bases from J, leaving 9 bases between. CDR1 and CDR2 from the germline V gene are SEHNR and FQNEAQ (reference sequence).

CDR3 region: CATRGWDLYGYTF. Written as DNA, the CDR3 is TGTGCCACCCGGGGGTGGGATCTTTATGGCTACACCTTC. The chain recombines TRBV10-3 with TRBJ1-2, with D possibly TRBD1 on 5 matching bases. The CDR3 contains 13 residues. Trimming left V 10 bases short and J 5 bases short, with 17 bases between. Germline CDR1 ENHRY, CDR2 SYGVKD.

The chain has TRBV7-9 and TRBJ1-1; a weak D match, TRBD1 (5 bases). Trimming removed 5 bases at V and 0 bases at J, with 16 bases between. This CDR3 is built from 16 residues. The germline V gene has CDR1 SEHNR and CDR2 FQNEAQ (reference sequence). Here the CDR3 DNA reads TGTGCCAGCAGCCCCCGGGGGAATTTCATGAACACTGAAGCTTTCTTT. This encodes CASSPRGNFMNTEAFF.

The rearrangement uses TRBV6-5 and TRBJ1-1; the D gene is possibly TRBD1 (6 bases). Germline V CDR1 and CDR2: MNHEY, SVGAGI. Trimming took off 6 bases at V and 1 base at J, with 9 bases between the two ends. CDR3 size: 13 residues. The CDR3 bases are TGTGCCAGCAGCGGGGGCAGGAACACTGAAGCTTTCTTT. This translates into CASSGGRNTEAFF.

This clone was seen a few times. The CDR3 sequence is CASRTGRNYGYTF. The DNA for the CDR3 is TGTGCCAGCAGGACAGGGAGAAACTATGGCTACACCTTC. V and J are TRBV6-6 and TRBJ1-2; the match to TRBD1 covers 7 bases. Germline V CDR1 and CDR2: MNHNY, SVGAGI (reference sequence). J lost 2 bases, V lost 6 bases, and 3 bases had no gene match. The CDR3 covers 13 residues.

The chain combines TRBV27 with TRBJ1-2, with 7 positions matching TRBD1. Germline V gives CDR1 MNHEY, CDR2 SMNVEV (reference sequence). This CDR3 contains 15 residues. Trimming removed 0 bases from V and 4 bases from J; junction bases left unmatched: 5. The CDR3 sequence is CASSLSPGGSYGYTF. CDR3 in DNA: TGTGCCAGCAGTTTATCTCCAGGGGGGAGCTATGGCTACACCTTC.

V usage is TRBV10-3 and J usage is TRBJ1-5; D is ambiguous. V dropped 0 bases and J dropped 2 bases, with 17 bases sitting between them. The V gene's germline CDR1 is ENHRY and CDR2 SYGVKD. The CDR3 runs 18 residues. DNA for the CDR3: TGTGCCATCAGTGAGTCAAGTACAGCCCGCAAGGGCAATCAGCCCCAGCATTTT. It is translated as CAISESSTARKGNQPQHF.

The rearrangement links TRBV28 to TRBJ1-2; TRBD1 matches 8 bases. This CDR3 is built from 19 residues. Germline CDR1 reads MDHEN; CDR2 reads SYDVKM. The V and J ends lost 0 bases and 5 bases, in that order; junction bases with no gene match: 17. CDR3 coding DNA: TGTGCCAGCAGTTTATGGAGACGTTGGACAGGGCCCATTTGGTATGGCTACACCTTC. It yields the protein CASSLWRRWTGPIWYGYTF.

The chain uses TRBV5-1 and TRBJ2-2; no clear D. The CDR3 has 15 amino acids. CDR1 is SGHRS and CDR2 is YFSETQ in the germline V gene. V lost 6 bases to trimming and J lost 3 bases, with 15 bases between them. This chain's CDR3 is CASMGRGSDTGELFF. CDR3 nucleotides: TGCGCCAGCATGGGTCGAGGATCGGACACCGGGGAGCTGTTTTTT. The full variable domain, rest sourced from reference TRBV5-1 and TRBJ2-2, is KAGVTQTPRYLIKTRGQQVTLSCSPISGHRSVSWYQQTPGQGLQFLFEYFSETQRNKGNFPGRFSGRQFSNSRSEMNVSTLELGDSALYLCASMGRGSDTGELFFGEGSRLTVL.

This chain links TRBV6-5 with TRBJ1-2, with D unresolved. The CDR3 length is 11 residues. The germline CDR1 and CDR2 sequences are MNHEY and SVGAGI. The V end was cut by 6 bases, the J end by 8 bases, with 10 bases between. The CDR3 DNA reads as TGTGCCAGCAGAAATCAATGGGGCTACACCTTC. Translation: CASRNQWGYTF.

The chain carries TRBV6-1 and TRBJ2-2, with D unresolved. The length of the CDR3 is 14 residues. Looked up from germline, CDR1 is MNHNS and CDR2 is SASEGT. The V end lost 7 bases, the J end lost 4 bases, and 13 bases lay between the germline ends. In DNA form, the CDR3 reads TGTGCCAGCACCCTACCCGGAGCCACCGGGGAGCTGTTTTTT. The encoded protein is CASTLPGATGELFF.

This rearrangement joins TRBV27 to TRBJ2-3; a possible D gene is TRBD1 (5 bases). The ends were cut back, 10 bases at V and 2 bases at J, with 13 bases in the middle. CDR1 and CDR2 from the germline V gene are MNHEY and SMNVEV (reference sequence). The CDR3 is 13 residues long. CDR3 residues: CATLGQDTDTQYF. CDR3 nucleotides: TGTGCCACCCTGGGGCAAGACACAGATACGCAGTATTTT.